A single sample gave rise to the 12 T cell receptor beta chains below, sequenced in a study of STAT5B mutations in CD4+ large granular lymphocyte leukemia. The table came from immunoSEQ multiplex PCR; TCRdb's copy has only in-frame clones and leaves some out. The table includes roughly 24,000 clones, more than 70% detected once. The sequenced sample consisted of CD4+ T cells from blood buffy coats. The receptors were sampled from a human donor in good health.

The chain combines TRBV19 with TRBJ1-5; D unresolved. Trimming took 4 bases from V and 5 from J, leaving 21 bases between them. CDR3 length equals 17 residues. The germline CDR1 and CDR2 sequences are LNHDA and SQIVND (reference sequence). CDR3 nucleotide sequence: TGTGCCAGTAGTAAGTCGGAGTCTGCACAGCTCTATCAGCCCCAGCATTTT. The encoded protein is CASSKSESAQLYQPQHF.

This sequence joins TRBV5-8 and TRBJ1-2; D call uncertain. V was pared by 1 base and J by 9 bases, with 10 bases between. The germline V gene encodes CDR1 SGHTS and CDR2 YDEGEE. The CDR3 is made up of 12 amino acids. The CDR3 loop reads CASSLLKGRYTF. CDR3 DNA: TGTGCCAGCAGCTTGTTAAAGGGCCGCTACACCTTC. Variable domain in full (rest from reference TRBV5-8 and TRBJ1-2): EAGVTQSPTHLIKTRGQQATLRCSPISGHTSVYWYQQALGLGLQFLLWYDEGEERNRGNFPPRFSGRQFPNYSSELNVNALELEDSALYLCASSLLKGRYTFGSGTRLTVV.

The chain has TRBV21-1 and TRBJ2-1; the table names TRBD2, a call not compared with the DNA. TRBV21-1 is described as a pseudogene. This CDR3 has 13 amino acids. The CDR3 loop is CASSICSDCEQFF. The DNA for the CDR3 is TGTGCCAGCAGCATCTGCTCAGACTGTGAGCAGTTCTTC.

This clone was counted a few times. The V gene is TRBV4-2, the J gene TRBJ2-1; TRBD2 might be the D (5 bases). Trimming took 0 bases from V and 3 from J, leaving 9 bases between them. Germline V lookup: CDR1 LGHNA, CDR2 YNFKEQ. The CDR3 has 15 residues. The CDR3 here is CASSQELANYNEQFF. The CDR3 DNA follows: TGTGCCAGCAGCCAAGAATTAGCGAACTACAATGAGCAGTTCTTC.

The chain carries TRBV2 and TRBJ2-1; 10 bases fit TRBD2. The germline gives CDR1 SNHLY, CDR2 FYNNEI. The trim removed 10 bases at V and 9 bases at J, leaving 9 bases unmatched. There are 13 residues in the CDR3. In DNA form, the CDR3 reads TGTGCCACCCGGGGGACTAGCGTCGGTGAGCAGTTCTTC. Translated: CATRGTSVGEQFF. Looking up the rest from reference TRBV2 and TRBJ2-1 gives the full variable domain: EPEVTQTPSHQVTQMGQEVILRCVPISNHLYFYWYRQILGQKVEFLVSFYNNEISEKSEIFDDQFSVERPDGSNFTLKIRSTKLEDSAMYFCATRGTSVGEQFFGPGTRLTVL.

The chain is built from TRBV6-1 and TRBJ1-2, with 7 positions matching TRBD1. Germline CDR1 MNHNS, CDR2 SASEGT. Trimming took 2 bases from V and 3 from J; bases not matched to a gene: 0. This CDR3 comprises 13 residues. In nucleotides, the CDR3 is TGTGCCAGCAGTGAACAGGGGGACTATGGCTACACCTTC. It yields the protein CASSEQGDYGYTF.

The gene calls are TRBV7-7 and TRBJ2-7; D is undetermined. This CDR3 is 11 amino acids long. Per germline, CDR1 SSHAT and CDR2 FNYEAQ (reference sequence). CDR3 in amino acids: CVLGRPYEQYF. The CDR3 nucleotides are TGTGTATTGGGCAGACCCTACGAGCAGTACTTC.

The chain combines TRBV19 with TRBJ1-5; D call uncertain. This CDR3 region has 15 residues. Germline CDR1 is LNHDA and CDR2 is SQIVND (reference sequence). V lost 9 bases and J 7 bases, leaving 22 bases between the germline ends. The CDR3: CASNYGHGELQPQHF. DNA for the CDR3: TGTGCCAGCAACTACGGGCACGGGGAGTTGCAGCCCCAGCATTTT.

The chain uses TRBV6-5 and TRBJ1-6; D call uncertain. Trimming stripped 6 bases from V and 10 bases from J, with 13 bases between. The CDR3 runs 13 residues. CDR1 and CDR2 from the germline V gene are MNHEY and SVGAGI. The CDR3: CASRQDLGSPLHF. The CDR3 nucleotides are TGTGCCAGCAGGCAGGACCTAGGCTCACCCCTCCACTTT.

The rearrangement links TRBV6-1 to TRBJ2-5; either TRBD1 or TRBD2 may fit D (5 bases each). The germline gives CDR1 MNHNS, CDR2 SASEGT. Between the trimmed V and J ends, which lost 4 bases and 6 bases, there was a span of 9 bases. This CDR3 is built from 12 residues. The CDR3 here is CASSAGLKTQYF. Written as DNA, the CDR3 is TGTGCCAGCAGTGCGGGGCTGAAGACCCAGTACTTC.

V gene TRBV11-3 combines with J gene TRBJ2-1; D may be TRBD1 (5 bases). Deletions cut 3 bases from V and 6 bases from J, with 12 bases between. Looked up from germline, CDR1 is SGHNT and CDR2 is YENEEA. This CDR3 contains 14 residues. Here the CDR3 reads CASSLGGQVNEQFF. The CDR3 DNA follows: TGTGCCAGCAGCTTGGGCGGACAAGTCAATGAGCAGTTCTTC. Together with reference TRBV11-3 and TRBJ2-1, the CDR3 gives the full variable domain: EAGVVQSPRYKIIEKKQPVAFWCNPISGHNTLYWYLQNLGQGPELLIRYENEEAVDDSQLPKDRFSAERLKGVDSTLKIQPAELGDSAVYLCASSLGGQVNEQFFGPGTRLTVL.

This chain connects TRBV2 to TRBJ1-1; D is ambiguous. Germline assignment: CDR1 SNHLY and CDR2 FYNNEI. This CDR3 has 11 amino acids. Trimming took 7 bases from V and 7 from J, leaving 10 bases between them. Written as DNA, the CDR3 is TGTGCCAGCAAGCTTCGCCTTGAAGCTTTCTTT. Translated: CASKLRLEAFF.